The 10 T cell receptor beta chains given below trace back to one sample, sequenced in a study of cytomegalovirus exposure and HLA in healthy donors. PCR involved 60 Vbeta and 13 Jbeta primers. This table comes from immunoSEQ multiplex PCR, and its TCRdb copy is limited to in-frame clones, with some not included. The sample yields approximately 210,000 clones, about 83% seen once. Sequenced input: PBMCs. Receptors originate from a woman aged 50 to 60 in good health and CMV-seropositive.

V gene TRBV9 combines with J gene TRBJ1-2; D is perhaps TRBD1 (6 bases). V was pared by 3 bases and J by 2 bases, with 11 bases between. Germline assignment: CDR1 SGDLS and CDR2 YYNGEE. The CDR3 consists of 14 residues. Here the CDR3 reads CASSGTAPNYGYTF. For the CDR3, the DNA is TGTGCCAGCAGCGGGACAGCGCCGAACTATGGCTACACCTTC. The variable domain in full, with the rest retrieved from reference TRBV9 and TRBJ1-2, is DSGVTQTPKHLITATGQRVTLRCSPRSGDLSVYWYQQSLDQGLQFLIQYYNGEERAKGNILERFSAQQFPDLHSELNLSSLELGDSALYFCASSGTAPNYGYTFGSGTRLTVV.

The CDR3 region has the DNA TGTGCCAGCAGCCGAGGACAGTTTAGCACTGAAGCTTTCTTT. Translated: CASSRGQFSTEAFF. This chain links TRBV13 with TRBJ1-1; D might be TRBD1 (6 bases). The germline CDR1 and CDR2 sequences are PRHDT and FYEKMQ (reference sequence). Trimming shortened V by 5 bases and J by 4 bases, and 14 bases separated the two germline ends. The CDR3 loop spans 14 amino acids.

The V and J genes are TRBV9 and TRBJ2-2; 8 positions match TRBD2. V lost 1 base, J lost 3 bases, and 5 bases stayed unmatched. The germline V gene has CDR1 SGDLS and CDR2 YYNGEE. The CDR3 consists of 16 residues. CDR3: CASSVTSGGYTGELFF. As DNA, the CDR3 is TGTGCCAGCAGCGTAACAAGCGGGGGCTACACCGGGGAGCTGTTTTTT.

The rearrangement links TRBV27 to TRBJ2-5; D is perhaps TRBD2 (6 bases). Germline V gives CDR1 MNHEY, CDR2 SMNVEV (reference sequence). The CDR3 has 15 residues. V lost 2 bases and J 5 bases, leaving 15 bases between the germline ends. CDR3 protein: CASSLTGRGSETQYF. Here the CDR3 DNA reads TGTGCCAGCAGTTTAACCGGACGGGGGTCTGAGACCCAGTACTTC.

DNA of the CDR3: TGTGCCAGCAGTTTAACCAGTAGCCTTCTCTCACCCCTCCACTTT. Translation: CASSLTSSLLSPLHF. The chain employs TRBV27 and TRBJ1-6; D is ambiguous. Germline V gene data show CDR1 as MNHEY and CDR2 as SMNVEV (reference sequence). CDR3 length equals 15 residues. The germline V and J ends were trimmed by 2 bases and 10 bases, with 15 bases remaining between them.

This rearrangement joins TRBV6-6 to TRBJ2-3, with a possible D match to TRBD2 (7 bases). The CDR3 runs to 16 residues. V was cut by 2 bases and J by 4 bases, with 16 bases left in between. CDR1 and CDR2 from the germline V gene are MNHNY and SVGAGI (reference sequence). CDR3 DNA sequence: TGTGCCAGCAGTTACCGTAGGGGGGGGGCCGCAGATACGCAGTATTTT. It translates to CASSYRRGGAADTQYF.

In this sample, this clone turned up once. The gene calls are TRBV5-1 and TRBJ1-1; 7 nucleotides align to TRBD1. The V gene end was trimmed by 0 bases and the J gene end by 4 bases; junction bases not matched to a gene: 9. The germline V gene has CDR1 SGHRS and CDR2 YFSETQ. The CDR3 sequence is 16 residues long. CDR3 amino acids: CASSLGVRGMGTEAFF. CDR3 coding DNA: TGCGCCAGCAGCTTGGGTGTCAGGGGGATGGGCACTGAAGCTTTCTTT.

In the case of this clone: Other DNA sequences in this specimen translate into the identical CDR3. CDR3 residues: CASSLVGGETQYF. For the CDR3, the DNA is TGCGCCAGCAGCTTGGTGGGAGGGGAGACCCAGTACTTC. The chain uses TRBV5-1 and TRBJ2-5, with 7 bases lining up with TRBD2. This CDR3 is built from 13 residues. Germline CDR1 SGHRS, CDR2 YFSETQ. V was pared by 0 bases and J by 5 bases, with 1 base of the junction left unmatched.

The J gene is TRBJ1-2, the V gene TRBV9; D not certain. Trimming took off 0 bases at V and 8 bases at J, with 11 bases between the two ends. CDR1 is SGDLS, CDR2 YYNGEE, per germline. This CDR3 has 13 amino acids. CDR3 amino acids: CASSVGTGFGYTF. As DNA, the CDR3 is TGTGCCAGCAGCGTAGGAACGGGGTTCGGCTACACCTTC.

The chain couples TRBV7-2 to TRBJ2-7, with 7 bases identical to TRBD1. V lost 5 bases to trimming and J lost 2 bases; unmatched junction nucleotides: 9. The V gene's germline CDR1 is SGHTA and CDR2 FQGNSA. The length of the CDR3 is 15 residues. The CDR3 DNA reads as TGTGCCAGCAGCATGGGGGACAGAGATACCTACGAGCAGTACTTC. This translates into CASSMGDRDTYEQYF. Combining the CDR3 with reference TRBV7-2 and TRBJ2-7 gives the whole variable domain GAGVSQSPSNKVTEKGKDVELRCDPISGHTALYWYRQSLGQGLEFLIYFQGNSAPDKSGLPSDRFSAERTGGSVSTLTIQRTQQEDSAVYLCASSMGDRDTYEQYFGPGTRLTVT.